The rows below give T cell receptor beta chains drawn from one sample of a study of STAT5B mutations in CD4+ large granular lymphocyte leukemia. Data came from immunoSEQ multiplex PCR; TCRdb stores just in-frame clones and leaves some out. This table holds approximately 31,000 clones, 65% to 75% found once. Sequenced input: CD4+ T cells from blood buffy coats. The receptors here all came from a human donor in good health. Each CDR3 is given with its conserved first and last residue. The D gene is left open where the match is weak. The size of a clone is reported for some rows only, either as once, few or many, or as a class for expanded clones.

TRBJ2-7,TRBD2,NA,TRBV27,CASQLGTRGRDEQYF,TGTGCCAGCCAACTTGGGACCCGGGGGAGGGACGAGCAGTACTTC
TRBJ2-3,NA,NA,TRBV5-1,CASSLVPLSTDTQYF,TGCGCCAGCAGCTTGGTCCCCCTTAGCACAGATACGCAGTATTTT
TRBJ2-3,TRBD2,NA,TRBV5-1,CASSSGLAGGTDTQYF,TGCGCCAGCAGCTCAGGACTAGCGGGAGGCACAGATACGCAGTATTTT
TRBJ1-6,NA,NA,TRBV6-1,CASRSGNYNSPLHF,TGTGCCAGCAGGTCGGGGAACTATAATTCACCCCTCCACTTT
TRBJ1-4,NA,NA,TRBV6-6,CASSYENTGEKLFF,TGTGCCAGCAGTTACGAAAACACAGGGGAAAAACTGTTTTTT
TRBJ2-3,NA,NA,TRBV11-3,CASSLGSGFRTDTQYF,TGTGCCAGCAGCTTAGGCAGCGGTTTTCGCACAGATACGCAGTATTTT
TRBJ1-4,NA,NA,TRBV18,CASSSRQGTHNEKLFF,TGTGCCAGCTCGTCCCGTCAGGGGACTCATAATGAAAAACTGTTTTTT
TRBJ2-5,TRBD2,NA,TRBV7-9,CASSTRPGGFQETQYF,TGTGCCAGCAGCACCCGCCCGGGGGGGTTCCAAGAGACCCAGTACTTC
TRBJ2-5,TRBD2,once,TRBV19,CASSIAGTSGSETQYF,TGTGCCAGTAGTATAGCGGGGACTAGCGGGAGTGAGACCCAGTACTTC
TRBJ2-2,NA,NA,TRBV5-4,CASSLGVGGTGELFF,TGTGCCAGCAGCTTGGGGGTCGGAGGTACCGGGGAGCTGTTTTTT
TRBJ1-5,NA,NA,TRBV7-9,CASSLASAGANSNQPQHF,TGTGCCAGCAGCTTAGCGTCGGCAGGGGCCAATAGCAATCAGCCCCAGCATTTT
TRBJ1-1,NA,NA,TRBV19,CASSLQSWGVTEAFF,TGTGCCAGTAGTCTCCAGTCATGGGGAGTCACTGAAGCTTTCTTT
TRBJ1-2,NA,NA,TRBV6-5,CASSLRGQVNYGYTF,TGTGCCAGCAGTCTCCGCGGGCAGGTTAACTATGGCTACACCTTC
TRBJ2-5,NA,NA,TRBV6-5,CASSYRTAQETQYF,TGTGCCAGCAGTTACCGGACGGCCCAAGAGACCCAGTACTTC
TRBJ2-1,TRBD1,NA,TRBV11-2,CASSSTDRAAYNEQFF,TGTGCCAGCAGCTCAACCGACAGGGCCGCCTACAATGAGCAGTTCTTC
TRBJ1-5,NA,NA,TRBV11-2,CASSLEGQPQHF,TGTGCCAGCAGCTTAGAAGGTCAGCCCCAGCATTTT